This T cell receptor beta chain was observed in a study of OX40 agonist ivuxolimab in advanced cancers. As for the study in general: The diagnoses of dose-escalation patients were hepatocellular carcinoma, melanoma, renal cell or head and neck cancer. Notes on the study in general: Fewer expanded clones were found on average in CD4+ than in CD8+ T cells. Patients with a partial response at 0.1-3.0 mg/kg had among the lowest clonal expansion.

With V trimmed by 1 base and J by 0 bases, 6 bases remained unmatched. The CDR3 length is 18 residues. Germline V gene data show CDR1 as LGHNT and CDR2 as FRNRAP. Details on this clone: No antigen is known for it.

The data were produced by immunoSEQ multiplex PCR, yet TCRdb's version contains in-frame clones alone and is incomplete. The data contain tens of thousands of clones, under 80% of them singletons. The material sequenced was CD4+ or CD8+ T cells sorted from blood, taken in a trial of the OX40 agonist ivuxolimab. The rearrangement links TRBV12-5 to TRBJ2-3, with TRBD2 identical over 11 bases. This clonotype was obtained from an adult with an advanced solid tumor such as melanoma, head and neck, liver or kidney cancer. The CDR3 protein is CASGLGLAGGPSTDTQYF. The CDR3 DNA is TGTGCTAGTGGTTTGGGGTTAGCGGGAGGGCCGAGCACAGATACGCAGTATTTT.